Following are 12 T cell receptor beta chains from one sample sequenced in a study of blood T cells in healthy people across ages. The second PCR ran roughly 6 to 12 cycles with a sample-barcoded 5' primer and J-beta primers. TCRdb called the 5' RACE reads again in MiXCR, with one record for every CDR3 protein. This sample has some 920,000 distinct CDR3 sequences, with roughly 50% found just once. Specimen: blood. Receptors were obtained from an older woman in good health.

This clonotype was counted only a few times. This chain uses TRBV27 with TRBJ2-7; D might be TRBD1 or TRBD2, each matching 5 bases. Germline V gene lookup returns CDR1 MNHEY and CDR2 SMNVEV (reference sequence). V dropped 8 bases and J dropped 4 bases, with 18 bases sitting between them. CDR3 length: 14 residues. The chain's CDR3 is CASRPGTSLYEQYF. CDR3 nucleotides: TGTGCCAGCCGTCCCGGGACGAGTCTGTACGAGCAGTACTTC.

V and J are TRBV5-6 and TRBJ2-1, with D uncertain. This CDR3 contains 14 residues. Germline V gene sequence: CDR1 SGHDT, CDR2 YYEEEE. Trimming shortened V by 0 bases and J by 14 bases, and 18 bases separated the two germline ends. CDR3 coding DNA: TGTGCCAGCAGCTTGGGCCCGGGCTCGGAAAGGGAGTTCTTC. It specifies CASSLGPGSEREFF.

V gene TRBV9 combines with J gene TRBJ2-5; the D gene is possibly TRBD1 (6 bases). Germline V gives CDR1 SGDLS, CDR2 YYNGEE. The CDR3 has 14 amino acids. Deletions cut 0 bases from V and 3 bases from J, with 9 bases between. CDR3 region: CASSVGDIKETQYF. The CDR3, as DNA: TGTGCCAGCAGCGTAGGGGACATAAAAGAGACCCAGTACTTC. The complete variable domain, with remaining parts taken from reference TRBV9 and TRBJ2-5, reads DSGVTQTPKHLITATGQRVTLRCSPRSGDLSVYWYQQSLDQGLQFLIQYYNGEERAKGNILERFSAQQFPDLHSELNLSSLELGDSALYFCASSVGDIKETQYFGPGTRLLVL.

On this clonotype itself: A junction boundary mismatches the germline segment, possibly from a read error. J is TRBJ1-2 and V is TRBV6-5, with D unclear. The CDR3 runs to 12 residues. The germline V gene encodes CDR1 MNHEY and CDR2 SVGAGI. CDR3 bases: TGTGCCAGCTTCTCCCCGTGGGATGGTTACACCTTC. Its protein product is CASFSPWDGYTF.

The J gene is TRBJ2-2, the V gene TRBV6-1; D remains ambiguous. V was cut by 8 bases and J by 1 base, with 5 bases left in between. Germline-derived CDR1 and CDR2 are MNHNS and SASEGT. The CDR3 is made up of 12 amino acids. DNA for the CDR3: TGTGCCAGCTTAGGGAACACCGGGGAGCTGTTTTTT. Encoded protein: CASLGNTGELFF.

The chain has TRBV19 and TRBJ2-7, with TRBD1 matching over 9 bases. The CDR3 consists of 16 residues. Germline CDR1 is LNHDA and CDR2 is SQIVND (reference sequence). Trimming at V came to 5 bases and at J to 6 bases, leaving 14 bases not matched to a gene. CDR3 DNA sequence: TGTGCCAGTAGTCCGCCCCCGGGACAGGGAGAGTCCGAGCAGTACTTC. Its translation is CASSPPPGQGESEQYF.

The V call is TRBV4-1, the J call TRBJ2-1; 10 bases are a match to TRBD2. Matching the DNA end better, TRBJ2-7 makes the J call doubtful. Germline loops: CDR1 MGHRA, CDR2 YSYEKL. The CDR3 is made up of 16 amino acids. The chain's CDR3 is CASSKNLAGDYNEQYF. The CDR3 bases are TGCGCCAGCAGCAAAAATCTAGCGGGGGATTACAATGAGCAGTACTTC.

Turning to this clonotype: This clone may be a read error of a much larger clone one base away. The chain employs TRBV7-2 and TRBJ2-5; 9 nucleotides line up with TRBD1. The CDR3 covers 13 residues. Unmatched junction bases numbered 4, after V lost 7 bases and J lost 4 bases. CDR1 is SGHTA, CDR2 FQGNSA, per germline. Here the CDR3 reads CASTADRGETQYF. As DNA, the CDR3 is TGTGCCAGCACCGCGGACAGGGGAGAGACCCAGTACTTC. Based on the CDR3 plus reference TRBV7-2 and TRBJ2-5, the full variable domain is GAGVSQSPSNKVTEKGKDVELRCDPISGHTALYWYRQSLGQGLEFLIYFQGNSAPDKSGLPSDRFSAERTGGSVSTLTIQRTQQEDSAVYLCASTADRGETQYFGPGTRLLVL.

This rearrangement joins TRBV25-1 to TRBJ2-1; 8 nucleotides agree with TRBD1. Germline CDR1 and CDR2: MGHDK and SYGVNS. The trim removed 5 bases at V and 8 bases at J, leaving 5 bases unmatched. CDR3 length equals 13 residues. CDR3 DNA sequence: TGTGCCAGCAGTATACACAGGGGGTATGAGCAGTTCTTC. Residues: CASSIHRGYEQFF.

This chain connects TRBV12-3 or TRBV12-4 to TRBJ1-1; D not certain. Trimming cost V 2 bases and J 6 bases, with 10 bases left between them. CDR3 length: 13 amino acids. The CDR3 is CASSLWVAAEAFF. Here the CDR3 DNA reads TGTGCCAGCAGTTTATGGGTGGCCGCTGAAGCTTTCTTT.

The chain couples TRBV6-5 to TRBJ2-1; D is possibly TRBD1 or TRBD2 (5 bases each). The ends were cut back, 5 bases at V and 15 bases at J, with 20 bases in the middle. Germline V gene lookup returns CDR1 MNHEY and CDR2 SVGAGI. This CDR3 region has 13 residues. CDR3 region: CASSLRGVHDMFF. The CDR3 DNA sequence: TGTGCCAGCAGTCTCCGGGGCGTTCACGACATGTTCTTC.

This clonotype occurred a few times. V is TRBV7-9 and J is TRBJ2-7; 10 nucleotides align to TRBD2. Germline V lookup: CDR1 SEHNR, CDR2 FQNEAQ (reference sequence). The CDR3 sequence is 20 residues long. V lost 1 base to trimming and J lost 3 bases; unmatched junction nucleotides: 18. The CDR3 coding sequence is TGTGCCAGCAGCTTAGGAAGGTTAGCGGGAGGCTCTGCCCCGGACTACGAGCAGTACTTC. Its protein is CASSLGRLAGGSAPDYEQYF.